This T cell receptor (beta chain) was recorded in a study of identical twins. Ten or more counts support this clonotype. From the 5' RACE reads, TCRdb called clonotypes with MiXCR, one entry per CDR3 protein. The data show approximately 600,000 distinct CDR3 sequences, approximately 9.6% seen once. Germline lookup yields CDR1 SGHTA and CDR2 FQGTGA. CDR3 length equals 15 residues. The V and J ends lost 1 base and 2 bases respectively, with 9 bases between them. The sample was also linked to a second study, of yellow fever vaccine responses in identical twins.

The chain links TRBV7-3 to TRBJ1-5, with a tentative D call TRBD1 (5 bases). Material: PBMCs. The receptor was derived from a woman aged 18-29 years in good health. CDR3 residues: CASSLMGGGNQPQHF. The CDR3, as DNA: TGTGCCAGCAGCTTAATGGGAGGGGGCAATCAGCCCCAGCATTTT.